Following are 28 T cell receptor beta chains from one sample sequenced in a study of lymphopenia after photon versus proton radiotherapy. The protocol was immunoSEQ multiplex PCR, while the TCRdb copy is restricted to in-frame clones and leaves out a portion. The table lists about 22,000 clones, 75% to 90% of them singletons. The sample was peripheral blood, taken from a patient treated with proton-based radiotherapy. Source of these receptors: an elderly man with esophageal cancer.

The rearrangement joins TRBV7-2 to TRBJ1-1; 7 bases align to TRBD1. V was pared by 4 bases and J by 11 bases, with 13 bases of the junction left unmatched. The CDR3 totals 14 residues. Germline CDR1 and CDR2: SGHTA and FQGNSA. Here the CDR3 DNA reads TGTGCCAGCAGCTATGGGACAGCCCGAAGGGTTGCTTTCTTT. This codes for CASSYGTARRVAFF.

J is TRBJ2-3 and V is TRBV4-3, with D possibly being TRBD2 (5 bases). The CDR3 contains 16 residues. V lost 4 bases and J 4 bases, leaving 18 bases between the germline ends. The germline V gene has CDR1 LGHNA and CDR2 YSLEER. The CDR3 protein is CASSPLYGVPSDTQYF. CDR3 DNA: TGCGCCAGCAGCCCCCTATACGGGGTCCCTTCAGATACGCAGTATTTT.

This clone occurred once. This sequence joins TRBV6-5 and TRBJ2-7; D possibly corresponds to TRBD2 (6 bases). In germline, CDR1 is MNHEY, CDR2 SVGAGI. This CDR3 has 16 residues. Between the trimmed V and J ends, which lost 2 bases and 5 bases, there was a span of 19 bases. The CDR3 loop is CASSYAAGTLRNEQYF. The DNA for the CDR3 is TGTGCCAGCAGTTACGCCGCGGGGACTCTCCGGAACGAGCAGTACTTC.

In its sample, this clone was seen a few times. The rearrangement joins TRBV5-8 to TRBJ2-3; 8 positions match TRBD1. Trimming took 4 bases from V and 0 from J; bases not matched to a gene: 4. CDR1 is SGHTS and CDR2 is YDEGEE in the germline V gene. CDR3 size: 15 residues. The CDR3 spells CASSPWTGSTDTQYF. In DNA, the CDR3 is TGTGCCAGCAGCCCATGGACAGGGAGCACAGATACGCAGTATTTT.

The rearrangement links TRBV5-4 to TRBJ2-2; TRBD2 matches 7 bases. V was clipped by 3 bases and J by 5 bases; unmatched bases: 10. The CDR3 is 16 amino acids. Germline CDR1 reads SGHNT; CDR2 reads YYREEE (reference sequence). CDR3 amino acids: CASSSVVSGPTGELFF. CDR3 DNA: TGTGCCAGCAGCTCTGTTGTTAGCGGGCCAACCGGGGAGCTGTTTTTT.

The CDR3 region has the DNA TGTGCCAGCAGCTCGGCCGGGTTACAAGAGACCCAGTACTTC. Translation: CASSSAGLQETQYF. The chain has TRBV5-4 and TRBJ2-5, with D hard to call. Trimming removed 3 bases from V and 2 bases from J, with 11 bases in between. The germline V gene has CDR1 SGHNT and CDR2 YYREEE (reference sequence). The CDR3 is made up of 14 amino acids. Together with reference TRBV5-4 and TRBJ2-5, the CDR3 gives the full variable domain: ETGVTQSPTHLIKTRGQQVTLRCSSQSGHNTVSWYQQALGQGPQFIFQYYREEENGRGNFPPRFSGLQFPNYSSELNVNALELDDSALYLCASSSAGLQETQYFGPGTRLLVL.

As DNA, the CDR3 is TGTGCCAGCAGCACAATGACAGGGTTCGCGACTGAAGCTTTCTTT. It is translated as CASSTMTGFATEAFF. J is TRBJ1-1 and V is TRBV7-8; TRBD1 agrees at 7 bases. This CDR3 is built from 15 residues. V gave up 5 bases and J gave up 5 bases; unmatched junction bases: 11. Germline CDR1 is SGHVS and CDR2 is FQNEAQ.

This clone was observed a handful of times. At one of its ends the junction is not consistent with the germline gene, which may arise from a read error. This chain connects TRBV4-1 to TRBJ2-2, with 7 positions matching TRBD1. In germline, CDR1 is MGHRA, CDR2 YSYEKL. The CDR3 sequence is 13 residues long. This CDR3 reads CASNQAGGGELFF. CDR3 DNA: TGCGCCAGCAACCAAGCAGGGGGCGGGGAGCTGTTTTTT.

V gene TRBV27 combines with J gene TRBJ1-2; possible D gene TRBD1, 6 bases. Trimming stripped 1 base from V and 6 bases from J, with 9 bases between. CDR1 and CDR2 (germline): MNHEY, SMNVEV (reference sequence). The CDR3 totals 13 residues. CDR3 in DNA: TGTGCCAGCAGTTTATTGGGGGCCGATGGCTACACCTTC. Encoded protein: CASSLLGADGYTF.

The chain carries TRBV18 and TRBJ2-3, with TRBD1 matching 9 bases. Per germline, CDR1 KGHSH and CDR2 LQKENI. The junction had 6 bases not matched to a gene; V was cut back by 1 base and J by 4 bases. The CDR3 is 16 amino acids. CDR3 sequence (DNA): TGTGCCAGCTCACCACTGGACAGGGGTACTCCAGATACGCAGTATTTT. It translates to CASSPLDRGTPDTQYF.

This chain connects TRBV13 to TRBJ1-1; D is ambiguous. Germline loops: CDR1 PRHDT, CDR2 FYEKMQ (reference sequence). The CDR3 sequence is 12 residues long. With 5 bases removed from V and 3 bases from J, the gap between germline ends came to 7 bases. CDR3 region: CASSTSYTEAFF. CDR3 bases: TGTGCCAGCAGCACCAGTTACACTGAAGCTTTCTTT.

This chain uses TRBV6-5 with TRBJ1-5; D is unresolved. Germline values: CDR1 MNHEY, CDR2 SVGAGI. CDR3 size: 10 residues. Trimming took 8 bases from V and 5 from J, leaving 4 bases between them. DNA of the CDR3: TGTGCCAGCGGATATCAGCCCCAGCATTTT. Its translation is CASGYQPQHF.

The chain combines TRBV10-3 with TRBJ1-5; 11 bases are shared with TRBD1. Germline lookup yields CDR1 ENHRY and CDR2 SYGVKD. V shed 3 bases, J shed 1 base, and the junction held 5 bases outside the gene matches. This CDR3 region has 17 residues. CDR3 in amino acids: CAISDWGTGGSNQPQHF. DNA of the CDR3: TGTGCCATCAGTGACTGGGGGACAGGGGGGAGCAATCAGCCCCAGCATTTT.

This sequence joins TRBV4-3 and TRBJ1-2; D unresolved. The CDR3 consists of 14 residues. Germline V lookup: CDR1 LGHNA, CDR2 YSLEER. V lost 0 bases and J 7 bases, leaving 12 bases between the germline ends. This chain's CDR3 is CASSQDIGVFGYTF. The DNA of the CDR3 is TGCGCCAGCAGCCAAGATATCGGGGTGTTTGGCTACACCTTC.

V is TRBV27 and J is TRBJ1-2, with 11 nucleotides matching TRBD1. V was pared by 4 bases and J by 6 bases, with 4 bases of the junction left unmatched. The CDR3 runs 14 residues. Germline V CDR1 and CDR2: MNHEY, SMNVEV (reference sequence). The CDR3 is CASSSSGQGDGYTF. The DNA of the CDR3 is TGTGCCAGCAGTTCATCGGGACAGGGGGATGGCTACACCTTC.

The chain carries TRBV7-8 and TRBJ1-5; D gene uncertain. The CDR3 loop spans 14 amino acids. Germline CDR1 reads SGHVS; CDR2 reads FQNEAQ. V was pared by 2 bases and J by 3 bases, with 8 bases between. The CDR3 DNA reads as TGTGCCAGCAGCTTACAGGCGTTCAATCAGCCCCAGCATTTT. As protein: CASSLQAFNQPQHF.

This clone occurred once. The chain recombines TRBV11-2 with TRBJ2-7; D not certain. This CDR3 comprises 11 residues. Germline loops: CDR1 SGHAT, CDR2 FQNNGV. V dropped 5 bases and J dropped 2 bases, with 4 bases sitting between them. CDR3 sequence reads: CASSRAYEQYF. The CDR3 region has the DNA TGTGCCAGCAGCAGGGCCTACGAGCAGTACTTC. Based on the CDR3 plus reference TRBV11-2 and TRBJ2-7, the full variable domain is EAGVAQSPRYKIIEKRQSVAFWCNPISGHATLYWYQQILGQGPKLLIQFQNNGVVDDSQLPKDRFSAERLKGVDSTLKIQPAKLEDSAVYLCASSRAYEQYFGPGTRLTVT.

The J gene is TRBJ2-1, the V gene TRBV9; the D gene could be TRBD1 or TRBD2 (6 bases each). This CDR3 spans 14 amino acids. Germline CDR1 and CDR2: SGDLS and YYNGEE. V shed 4 bases and J shed 3 bases, with 11 bases lying between them. For the CDR3, the DNA is TGTGCCAGCAGCCCCGGGGGCAGCTACAATGAGCAGTTCTTC. It encodes CASSPGGSYNEQFF.

The chain links TRBV4-3 to TRBJ2-7; perhaps TRBD1 as D (5 bases). Trimming removed 0 bases from V and 0 bases from J, with 9 bases in between. The CDR3 totals 15 residues. Germline-derived CDR1 and CDR2 are LGHNA and YSLEER. CDR3 region: CASSQDQGYSYEQYF. Here the CDR3 DNA reads TGCGCCAGCAGCCAAGATCAGGGATACTCCTACGAGCAGTACTTC.

As concerns this clone: The identical CDR3 is also encoded by other nucleotide sequences in the sample. This chain joins TRBV5-6 and TRBJ2-5; D is unclear. V was clipped by 1 base and J by 4 bases, with 2 bases between them. This CDR3 spans 11 amino acids. From germline, CDR1 is SGHDT and CDR2 YYEEEE. This CDR3 is CASSLRETQYF. CDR3 nucleotide sequence: TGTGCCAGCAGCTTGAGAGAGACCCAGTACTTC.

V and J are TRBV5-4 and TRBJ2-2, with D possibly called TRBD1 or TRBD2 (5 bases each). Germline V gene data show CDR1 as SGHNT and CDR2 as YYREEE (reference sequence). The CDR3 has 16 amino acids. Trimming pared 1 base from V and 0 bases from J, leaving 10 bases between. CDR3 amino acids: CASSLPGLANTGELFF. The CDR3, as DNA: TGTGCCAGCAGCTTGCCGGGGCTCGCGAACACCGGGGAGCTGTTTTTT.

The J gene is TRBJ2-1, the V gene TRBV6-4; D gene ambiguous. This CDR3 is 13 amino acids long. Germline-derived CDR1 and CDR2 are MRHNA and SNTAGT. V lost 5 bases and J 10 bases, leaving 15 bases between the germline ends. The CDR3 DNA is TGTGCCAGCAGTCTGGCTTTGGATCGGGAGCAGTTCTTC. It specifies CASSLALDREQFF.

The V gene is TRBV12-5, the J gene TRBJ1-2; no firm D call. V was clipped by 5 bases and J by 5 bases, with 12 bases between them. Germline-derived CDR1 and CDR2 are LGHNT and FRNRAP. This CDR3 is 13 amino acids long. The DNA of the CDR3 is TGTGCTAGTGGTACCGACACGGCATATGGCTACACCTTC. Residues: CASGTDTAYGYTF.

This rearrangement joins TRBV11-2 to TRBJ2-7; D might be TRBD1 (6 bases). Germline CDR1 and CDR2: SGHAT and FQNNGV. This CDR3 spans 14 amino acids. The germline V and J ends were trimmed by 3 bases and 4 bases, with 13 bases remaining between them. The CDR3 sequence: CASSFRDNRYEQYF. The CDR3, as DNA: TGTGCCAGCAGCTTTCGGGACAACCGATACGAGCAGTACTTC.

The chain is built from TRBV21-1 and TRBJ2-7; the D call TRBD2 from the table was never checked on the DNA. TRBV21-1 is tagged as a pseudogene. This CDR3 spans 13 amino acids. CDR3 region: CASSTGPSYEQYF. The DNA of the CDR3 is TGTGCCAGCAGCACGGGTCCGTCCTACGAGCAGTACTTC.

The chain joins TRBV29-1 to TRBJ1-1; weak D call: TRBD1 (6 bases). Looked up from germline, CDR1 is SQVTM and CDR2 is ANQGSEA. Between the trimmed V and J ends, which lost 6 bases and 4 bases, there was a span of 12 bases. The CDR3 covers 12 residues. The CDR3 sequence: CSVGRGFTEAFF. The CDR3 bases are TGCAGCGTAGGCAGGGGTTTCACTGAAGCTTTCTTT.

The chain has TRBV5-1 and TRBJ1-2, with TRBD1 as a possible D gene (6 bases). Trimming took 4 bases from V and 8 from J, leaving 18 bases between them. The CDR3 runs to 14 residues. CDR1 is SGHRS, CDR2 YFSETQ, per germline. CDR3 residues: CASSPMGHGEGYTF. The CDR3, as DNA: TGCGCCAGCAGCCCGATGGGACACGGAGAGGGCTACACCTTC.

This clone was seen a single time. This chain links TRBV5-1 with TRBJ1-2; D gene uncertain. V lost 0 bases, J lost 5 bases, and 11 bases lay in between. Germline V gene lookup returns CDR1 SGHRS and CDR2 YFSETQ. This CDR3 is 14 amino acids long. For the CDR3, the DNA is TGCGCCAGCAGCTTGGTATCGGCAGGTTATGGCTACACCTTC. Its protein product is CASSLVSAGYGYTF.